One and the same sample provided the 11 T cell receptor beta chains below, sequenced in a study of cytomegalovirus exposure and HLA in healthy donors. PCR amplification relied on 60 Vbeta primers (plus 13 Jbeta primers). Some clones are missing from TCRdb's copy, which holds only in-frame ones; the method was immunoSEQ multiplex PCR. The sample includes about 120,000 clones, 80% of them seen just once. The specimen was PBMCs. The source of these receptors is a young man in good health and CMV-seropositive.

Here the CDR3 reads CASSSPGSSYGYTF. The CDR3 DNA sequence: TGTGCCAGCAGCTCCCCGGGATCTTCCTATGGCTACACCTTC. V gene TRBV27 combines with J gene TRBJ1-2; no firm D call. The germline CDR1 and CDR2 sequences are MNHEY and SMNVEV (reference sequence). The CDR3 covers 14 residues. The V end was cut by 6 bases, the J end by 4 bases, with 15 bases between.

V gene TRBV19 combines with J gene TRBJ1-2, with 10 bases aligning to TRBD1. V lost 8 bases to trimming and J lost 6 bases; unmatched junction nucleotides: 15. The length of the CDR3 is 16 residues. Germline V gene sequence: CDR1 LNHDA, CDR2 SQIVND (reference sequence). CDR3 bases: TGTGCCAGTGCCTACACGACAGGGGGCCCTTTAGATGGCTACACCTTC. As protein: CASAYTTGGPLDGYTF.

The rearrangement links TRBV7-4 to TRBJ2-2; 8 bases are a match to TRBD1. Trimming cost V 5 bases and J 4 bases; bases outside gene matches: 6. The CDR3 is made up of 15 amino acids. Germline V lookup: CDR1 SGHVT, CDR2 SQSDAQ. The CDR3 spells CASSPRTGITGELFF. The CDR3 DNA reads as TGTGCCAGCAGCCCAAGGACAGGGATCACCGGGGAGCTGTTTTTT.

V and J are TRBV19 and TRBJ1-2, with no clear D. The V end was cut by 1 base, the J end by 3 bases, with 6 bases between. This CDR3 has 13 amino acids. Germline V gene sequence: CDR1 LNHDA, CDR2 SQIVND (reference sequence). CDR3 nucleotide sequence: TGTGCCAGTAGTATAGCAACTGACTATGGCTACACCTTC. Translated, it gives CASSIATDYGYTF.

The gene calls are TRBV4-1 and TRBJ1-1; no firm D call. With 1 base removed from V and 1 base from J, the gap between germline ends came to 13 bases. CDR3 length equals 16 residues. Germline V gene data show CDR1 as MGHRA and CDR2 as YSYEKL. The CDR3 nucleotides read TGCGCCAGCAGCCAAGGACTCAGAAGCGGGAACACTGAAGCTTTCTTT. Protein: CASSQGLRSGNTEAFF.

V is TRBV18 and J is TRBJ1-1; TRBD1 matches at 9 bases. There are 15 residues in the CDR3. Trimming cost V 2 bases and J 3 bases; bases outside gene matches: 4. Germline V gene data show CDR1 as KGHSH and CDR2 as LQKENI. As DNA, the CDR3 is TGTGCCAGCTCACCATCGACAGGGGGGTACACTGAAGCTTTCTTT. Translation gives CASSPSTGGYTEAFF.

This clone was seen only a few times. The chain is built from TRBV13 and TRBJ2-5; D gene uncertain. V shed 5 bases and J shed 5 bases, with 6 bases lying between them. From germline, CDR1 is PRHDT and CDR2 FYEKMQ (reference sequence). The CDR3 covers 11 residues. Here the CDR3 reads CASSVRETQYF. DNA of the CDR3: TGTGCCAGCAGCGTCAGGGAGACCCAGTACTTC. The full variable domain, its missing parts supplied by reference TRBV13 and TRBJ2-5, is AAGVIQSPRHLIKEKRETATLKCYPIPRHDTVYWYQQGPGQDPQFLISFYEKMQSDKGSIPDRFSAQQFSDYHSELNMSSLELGDSALYFCASSVRETQYFGPGTRLLVL.

The chain joins TRBV29-1 to TRBJ2-7; D not certain. The CDR3 extends over 12 amino acids. V lost 0 bases, J lost 1 base, and 4 bases lay in between. CDR1 and CDR2 from the germline V gene are SQVTM and ANQGSEA. CDR3 amino acids: CSVEDQSYEQYF. DNA of the CDR3: TGCAGCGTTGAAGATCAATCCTACGAGCAGTACTTC.

This clone was found once. The rearrangement joins TRBV6-5 to TRBJ2-5; a weak D match, TRBD1 (6 bases). Trimming shortened V by 2 bases and J by 2 bases, and 12 bases separated the two germline ends. The V gene's germline CDR1 is MNHEY and CDR2 SVGAGI. The CDR3 consists of 15 residues. The CDR3 region is CASSYGGREQETQYF. CDR3 coding DNA: TGTGCCAGCAGTTACGGGGGCCGGGAACAAGAGACCCAGTACTTC.

This clone has a handful of counts. Other nucleotide sequences from this sample produce the same CDR3. V and J are TRBV10-2 and TRBJ1-6; D not resolved. The CDR3 loop spans 15 amino acids. V lost 2 bases, J lost 7 bases, and 12 bases lay in between. Germline CDR1 reads WSHSY; CDR2 reads SAAADI. The DNA for the CDR3 is TGCGCCAGCAGTGAGGGCGGACTACTGAATTCACCCCTCCACTTT. Translation gives CASSEGGLLNSPLHF.

This clone was observed once. The chain carries TRBV27 and TRBJ1-1; no clear D gene. Germline assignment: CDR1 MNHEY and CDR2 SMNVEV (reference sequence). The CDR3 consists of 14 residues. The V end lost 0 bases, the J end lost 0 bases, and 5 bases lay between the germline ends. The CDR3 here is CASSLSGLNTEAFF. In DNA, the CDR3 is TGTGCCAGCAGTTTATCCGGGTTGAACACTGAAGCTTTCTTT.